Sequencing of this TCR beta chain was carried out in a study of glioma-infiltrating T cells. This clonotype was counted many times. What it binds is not known. Findings and caveats of the study: Non-neoplastic patients had below-expected tissue-blood divergence, while all gliomas exceeded expectation. Tissue and blood shared very few CDR3 sequences.

The germline CDR1 and CDR2 sequences are SGHDN and FVKESK. J was trimmed by 5 bases and V by 2 bases; bases with no gene match: 9. CDR3 size: 16 residues. TCR alpha and beta CDR3 regions were amplified from RNA using iRepertoire nested multiplex PCR. For one-step reverse transcription and amplification, roughly 95-450 ng of tissue mRNA or PBMC total RNA was used. MiXCR, applied by TCRdb to the multiplex PCR reads, yields one record per CDR3 protein. In the table there are about 93,000 distinct CDR3 sequences, approximately 40% of which are singletons. This clonotype originated in a human donor with low-grade glioma or glioblastoma, undergoing nonglioma brain surgery, or in good health (not recorded which). Sequencing input: glioma tissue, nonneoplastic brain tissue, or PBMCs (not recorded which). The V and J genes are TRBV14 and TRBJ2-3, with 8 nucleotides matching TRBD2. CDR3 protein: CASSQPSGLRVDTQYF. The CDR3 DNA is TGTGCCAGCAGCCAACCTAGCGGGCTCAGGGTAGATACGCAGTATTTT. The full variable domain, in which reference TRBV14 and TRBJ2-3 provide the parts outside the CDR3, is EAGVTQFPSHSVIEKGQTVTLRCDPISGHDNLYWYRRVMGKEIKFLLHFVKESKQDESGMPNNRFLAERTGGTYSTLKVQPAELEDSGVYFCASSQPSGLRVDTQYFGPGTRLTVL.